The 9 T cell receptor beta chains given below trace back to one sample, sequenced in a study of blood T cell repertoires in COVID-19. Using immunoSEQ multiplex PCR, the repertoire was profiled, and TCRdb retains in-frame clones only, with some absent. The data show around 270,000 clones, around 84% seen once. Sequenced sample: peripheral blood. These receptors were collected from a man in his fifties or sixties with acute or convalescent COVID-19.

This chain links TRBV29-1 with TRBJ2-1, with TRBD2 matching over 8 bases. The V gene end was trimmed by 6 bases and the J gene end by 2 bases; junction bases not matched to a gene: 3. Germline V lookup: CDR1 SQVTM, CDR2 ANQGSEA. This CDR3 has 13 amino acids. CDR3 nucleotides: TGCAGCGTCGGGAGGGTCCCCTACAATGAGCAGTTCTTC. It yields the protein CSVGRVPYNEQFF.

The chain recombines TRBV18 with TRBJ2-1; 8 bases agree with TRBD2. With 10 bases clipped from V and 7 bases from J, the junction kept 6 bases outside the gene matches. In germline, CDR1 is KGHSH, CDR2 LQKENI. The CDR3 contains 12 residues. The CDR3 region is CATGTSWNEQFF. CDR3 DNA: TGTGCCACCGGGACTAGTTGGAATGAGCAGTTCTTC.

The chain recombines TRBV7-9 with TRBJ1-1; D is unclear. CDR3 length: 13 residues. Germline loops: CDR1 SEHNR, CDR2 FQNEAQ (reference sequence). Deletions cut 6 bases from V and 1 base from J, with 9 bases between. Here the CDR3 reads CASSFDKNTEAFF. The CDR3 nucleotides read TGTGCCAGCAGTTTTGACAAGAACACTGAAGCTTTCTTT. Full variable domain (rest looked up from reference TRBV7-9 and TRBJ1-1): DTGVSQNPRHKITKRGQNVTFRCDPISEHNRLYWYRQTLGQGPEFLTYFQNEAQLEKSRLLSDRFSAERPKGSFSTLEIQRTEQGDSAMYLCASSFDKNTEAFFGQGTRLTVV.

This chain joins TRBV4-2 and TRBJ2-7; TRBD2 matches at 9 bases. With 4 bases clipped from V and 0 bases from J, the junction kept 13 bases outside the gene matches. The V gene's germline CDR1 is LGHNA and CDR2 YNFKEQ. The CDR3 covers 18 residues. In DNA, the CDR3 is TGTGCCAGCAGCCCAAGGGCTAGCGGGAAGGTTGACTCCTACGAGCAGTACTTC. Translating gives CASSPRASGKVDSYEQYF.

The chain is built from TRBV27 and TRBJ2-1, with a tentative D call TRBD2 (6 bases). The CDR3 is made up of 18 amino acids. V lost 2 bases and J lost 1, with 18 bases in between. Germline CDR1 MNHEY, CDR2 SMNVEV (reference sequence). The CDR3 nucleotides are TGTGCCAGCAGTTTACAGGTCCTGACCGGGGGATCCTACAATGAGCAGTTCTTC. Amino acid sequence: CASSLQVLTGGSYNEQFF.

The V gene is TRBV7-9, the J gene TRBJ2-1; D might be TRBD2 (6 bases). CDR3 length equals 16 residues. CDR1 and CDR2 from the germline V gene are SEHNR and FQNEAQ (reference sequence). V was cut by 4 bases and J by 6 bases, with 19 bases left in between. The DNA of the CDR3 is TGTGCCAGCAGCTCGAAGGGCACCCAGGAGGGCAATGAGCAGTTCTTC. It codes for CASSSKGTQEGNEQFF.

V and J are TRBV28 and TRBJ1-5; D call uncertain. V was cut by 2 bases and J by 0 bases, with 8 bases left in between. Germline V lookup: CDR1 MDHEN, CDR2 SYDVKM. The CDR3 is made up of 15 amino acids. In DNA, the CDR3 is TGTGCCAGCAGTTTAAAGCTCTATAGCAATCAGCCCCAGCATTTT. Protein sequence: CASSLKLYSNQPQHF.

V gene TRBV5-1 combines with J gene TRBJ1-6; 7 nucleotides agree with TRBD1. This CDR3 comprises 13 residues. J gave up 9 bases and V 4 bases, and 4 bases lay outside the gene matches. CDR1 and CDR2 from the germline V gene are SGHRS and YFSETQ. In DNA form, the CDR3 reads TGCGCCAGCAGCCATGGACAGGTTTCACCCCTCCACTTT. It is translated as CASSHGQVSPLHF.

The V and J genes are TRBV5-5 and TRBJ1-4, with unresolved D. Trimming pared 4 bases from V and 0 bases from J, leaving 7 bases between. Germline-derived CDR1 and CDR2 are SGHKS and YYEKEE (reference sequence). The CDR3 runs 14 residues. The CDR3 DNA reads as TGTGCCAGCAGCCCTTCCTCAACTAATGAAAAACTGTTTTTT. Translating gives CASSPSSTNEKLFF.